These T cell receptor beta chains were read from a single sample in a study of blood T cell repertoires in COVID-19. The data were produced by immunoSEQ multiplex PCR, yet TCRdb's version contains in-frame clones alone and is incomplete. Here the sample spans approximately 240,000 clones, 82% being singletons. Sample: peripheral blood. Receptor source: a woman older than 75 with active or convalescent COVID-19. Both conserved end residues are trimmed from each CDR3. Each record gives: CDR3 length, J gene, D gene, V gene, CDR3 protein. A D gene is named only where the DNA matches it firmly.

>13|TRBJ1-2|NA|TRBV28
ASSSPDMVNYGYT
>14|TRBJ1-3|NA|TRBV10-2
ASSLTGNPPGNTIY
>13|TRBJ1-3|TRBD1|TRBV5-1
ASSSGQGSGNTIY
>13|TRBJ2-1|NA|TRBV7-8
ASSSLSSAIYEQF
>11|TRBJ1-6|NA|TRBV10-1
ASSDQYNSPLH
>12|TRBJ2-5|TRBD1|TRBV9
ASTVGTGLETQY
>11|TRBJ1-5|NA|TRBV6-4
ASSEGYGAPQH
>11|TRBJ1-1|NA|TRBV6-6
ASSDSAVDEAF
>13|TRBJ1-5|TRBD1|TRBV5-1
ASSPGTGADQPQH
>13|TRBJ1-1|NA|TRBV6-5
ASSYSALMNTEAF
>15|TRBJ2-7|NA|TRBV23-1
ASSQFGRQIGTYEQY
>11|TRBJ1-4|TRBD1|TRBV19
ASEQGPSEKLF
>15|TRBJ2-3|TRBD2|TRBV19
ASSARAGLQSTDTQY
>12|TRBJ1-2|NA|TRBV19
ASRTLQGNYGYT
>16|TRBJ2-7|TRBD1|TRBV19
ASSIAHPSGTADYEQY
>13|TRBJ2-5|NA|TRBV2
ASSEARAYQETQY
>9|TRBJ1-1|NA|TRBV19
ASSIGSRAF
>14|TRBJ2-3|TRBD2|TRBV2
ASRVGLAGDTDTQY
>14|TRBJ1-6|NA|TRBV7-8
ASSLDDRELNSPLH
>15|TRBJ1-4|TRBD1|TRBV5-5
ASSLHSTGRVNEKLF
>13|TRBJ2-1|TRBD2|TRBV11-1
ASSRLGLAGGKQF
>10|TRBJ1-4|NA|TRBV28
ATCNQGEKLF
>14|TRBJ1-5|TRBD1|TRBV18
ASSPTGTGVNQPQH
>10|TRBJ1-1|NA|TRBV10-3
AIQGSGTEAF
>11|TRBJ2-7|NA|TRBV2
ASSTNDGVLQY
>13|TRBJ2-1|TRBD2|TRBV7-8
ASSRLAGTYNEQF
>12|TRBJ2-7|TRBD1|TRBV7-2
ASSLRGQGYEQY
>13|TRBJ2-7|TRBD1|TRBV6-2/TRBV6-3
ASSGGQGVSYEQY
>12|TRBJ2-3|TRBD1|TRBV5-1
ASSSGTATDTQY
>14|TRBJ2-1|NA|TRBV15
ATSRMASIGIDEQF
>11|TRBJ1-2|NA|TRBV12-3/TRBV12-4
ASSRGQTLGYT
>12|TRBJ2-5|NA|TRBV5-1
ASSFFGIEETQY
>14|TRBJ1-2|TRBD1|TRBV3-1/TRBV3-2
ASSQDYQGAGNGYT
>11|TRBJ2-5|TRBD2|TRBV12-3/TRBV12-4
ASSRLAGETQY
>15|TRBJ1-6|TRBD1|TRBV27
ASSGGTGGSYNSPLH
>11|TRBJ2-7|NA|TRBV11-2
ASSLGQDYEQY
>12|TRBJ1-2|NA|TRBV6-6
ASSSGTTNYGYT
>14|TRBJ2-1|TRBD2|TRBV4-2
ASSQISGTHYNEQF
>17|TRBJ1-3|NA|TRBV3-1/TRBV3-2
ASSHHSGGLASRGNTIY
>13|TRBJ1-5|NA|TRBV2
ASSETGPRREPQH
>14|TRBJ1-6|NA|TRBV28
ASSSLGHYYNSPLH
>17|TRBJ1-6|TRBD1|TRBV4-2
ASSQGRTGAYSYNSPLH
>11|TRBJ1-2|NA|TRBV28
ASSWEARVGYT
>10|TRBJ2-7|NA|TRBV2
ASKGGGDEQY
>14|TRBJ2-5|NA|TRBV2
ASKIPWASLQETQY
>14|TRBJ2-7|TRBD2|TRBV5-1
ASSSRHAGGSYEQY
>10|TRBJ1-1|NA|TRBV5-1
ASREGNTEAF
>13|TRBJ2-7|NA|TRBV10-2
ASGDSTTTSYEQY
>13|TRBJ2-6|NA|TRBV6-4
ASSLQSSGANVLT
>15|TRBJ2-6|TRBD1|TRBV5-1
ASSLSTGRTGANVLT